The following is a T cell receptor (beta chain) sequence with its context. Its matching antigen is unknown. This specimen belongs to a study of cytomegalovirus exposure and HLA in healthy donors. Vbeta (60) and Jbeta (13) primers were used in the PCR. The repertoire was sequenced with immunoSEQ multiplex PCR; TCRdb's copy has only in-frame clones and lacks some. There are about 200,000 clones in the sample; 70% to 80% occur only once, and roughly 13% lies in the top ten. The CDR3 runs 16 residues. Germline V CDR1 and CDR2: PRHDT, FYEKMQ (reference sequence). V trimming: 3 bases; J trimming: 4 bases; junction bases outside the gene matches: 11. Study-wide findings and caveats: It was likely that a cluster of highly shared sequence variants was a sequencing artifact. Researchers catalogued under 200 TCR beta chains as cytomegalovirus-associated.

The chain couples TRBV13 to TRBJ2-5, with 7 bases matching TRBD1. The clonotype originates from a woman under 40 in good health and CMV-seropositive. The specimen sequenced was PBMCs. CDR3 nucleotides: TGTGCCAGCAGCTTTGGGATCGGCGACAGGGCAGAGACCCAGTACTTC. The encoded protein is CASSFGIGDRAETQYF.